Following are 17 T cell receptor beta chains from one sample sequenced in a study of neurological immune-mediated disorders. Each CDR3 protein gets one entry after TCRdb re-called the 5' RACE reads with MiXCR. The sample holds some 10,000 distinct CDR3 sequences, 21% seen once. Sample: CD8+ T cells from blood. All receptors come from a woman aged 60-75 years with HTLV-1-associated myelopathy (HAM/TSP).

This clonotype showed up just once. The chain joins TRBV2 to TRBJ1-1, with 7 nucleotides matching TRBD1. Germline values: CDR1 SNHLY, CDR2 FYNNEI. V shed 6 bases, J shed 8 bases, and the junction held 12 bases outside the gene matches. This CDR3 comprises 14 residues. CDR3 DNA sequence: TGTGCCAGCAGGGGGTCGGACAGGCCGGAAGAAGCTTTCTTT. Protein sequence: CASRGSDRPEEAFF. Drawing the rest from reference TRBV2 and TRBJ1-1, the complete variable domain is EPEVTQTPSHQVTQMGQEVILRCVPISNHLYFYWYRQILGQKVEFLVSFYNNEISEKSEIFDDQFSVERPDGSNFTLKIRSTKLEDSAMYFCASRGSDRPEEAFFGQGTRLTVV.

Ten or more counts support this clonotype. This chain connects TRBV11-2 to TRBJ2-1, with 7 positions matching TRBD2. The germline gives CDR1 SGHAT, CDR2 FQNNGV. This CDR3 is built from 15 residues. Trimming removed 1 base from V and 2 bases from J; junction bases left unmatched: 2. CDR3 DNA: TGTGCCAGCAGCTTAGGGGGGGGTACCTACAATGAGCAGTTCTTC. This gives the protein CASSLGGGTYNEQFF.

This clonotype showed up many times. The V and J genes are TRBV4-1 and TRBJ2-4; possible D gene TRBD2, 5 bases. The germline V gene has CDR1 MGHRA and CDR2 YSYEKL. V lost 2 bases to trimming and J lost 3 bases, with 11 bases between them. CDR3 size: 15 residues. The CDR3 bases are TGCGCCAGCAGCCAACTTCAGGAGGTCAAAAACATTCAGTACTTC. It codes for CASSQLQEVKNIQYF.

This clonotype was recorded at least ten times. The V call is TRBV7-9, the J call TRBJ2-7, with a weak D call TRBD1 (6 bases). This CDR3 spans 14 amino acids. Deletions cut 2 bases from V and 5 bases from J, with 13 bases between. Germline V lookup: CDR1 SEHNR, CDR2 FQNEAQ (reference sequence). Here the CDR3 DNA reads TGTGCCAGCAGCTTAAATGGACAGTCCAACGAGCAGTACTTC. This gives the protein CASSLNGQSNEQYF.

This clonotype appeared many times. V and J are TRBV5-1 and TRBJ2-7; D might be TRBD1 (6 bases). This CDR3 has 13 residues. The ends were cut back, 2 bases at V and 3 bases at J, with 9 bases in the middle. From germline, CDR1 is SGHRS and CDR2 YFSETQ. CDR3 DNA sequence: TGCGCCAGCAGCTTAGGGGGATTCTACGAGCAGTACTTC. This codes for CASSLGGFYEQYF.

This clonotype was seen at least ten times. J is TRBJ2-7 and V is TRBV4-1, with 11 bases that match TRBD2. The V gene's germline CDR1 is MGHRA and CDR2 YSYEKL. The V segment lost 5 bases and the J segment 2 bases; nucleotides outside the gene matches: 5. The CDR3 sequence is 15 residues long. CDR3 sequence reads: CASSEIAGGPYEQYF. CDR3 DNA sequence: TGCGCCAGCAGCGAGATAGCGGGGGGGCCCTACGAGCAGTACTTC.

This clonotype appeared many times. CDR3 bases: TGCGCCAGCAGCTACTTTGTCCCGGGACAGGGAACGGCCTACGAGCAGTACTTC. It encodes CASSYFVPGQGTAYEQYF. V usage is TRBV4-1 and J usage is TRBJ2-7; 9 nucleotides agree with TRBD1. This CDR3 region has 18 residues. Germline V CDR1 and CDR2: MGHRA, YSYEKL. J lost 2 bases, V lost 5 bases, and 16 bases had no gene match.

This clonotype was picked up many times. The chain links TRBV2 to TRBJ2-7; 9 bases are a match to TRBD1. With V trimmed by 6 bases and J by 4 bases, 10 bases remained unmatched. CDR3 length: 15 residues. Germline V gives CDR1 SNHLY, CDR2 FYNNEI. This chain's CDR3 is CASRTPGQGLYEQYF. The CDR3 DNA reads TGTGCCAGCAGGACCCCGGGACAGGGCTTATACGAGCAGTACTTC.

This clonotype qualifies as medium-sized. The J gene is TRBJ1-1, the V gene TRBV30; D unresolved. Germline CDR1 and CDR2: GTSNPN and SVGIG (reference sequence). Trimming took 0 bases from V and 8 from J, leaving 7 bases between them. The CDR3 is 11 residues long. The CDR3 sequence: CAWSVYREAFF. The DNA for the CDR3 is TGTGCCTGGAGTGTGTATAGGGAAGCTTTCTTT.

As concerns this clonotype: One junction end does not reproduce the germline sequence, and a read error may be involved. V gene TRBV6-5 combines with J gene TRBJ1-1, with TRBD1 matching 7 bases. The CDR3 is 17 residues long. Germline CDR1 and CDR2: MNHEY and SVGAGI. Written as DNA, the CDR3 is TGTGCCAGCAGTTACTCGTACAGGGGACCAGCTAACACTGAAGATTTCTTT. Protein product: CASSYSYRGPANTEDFF.

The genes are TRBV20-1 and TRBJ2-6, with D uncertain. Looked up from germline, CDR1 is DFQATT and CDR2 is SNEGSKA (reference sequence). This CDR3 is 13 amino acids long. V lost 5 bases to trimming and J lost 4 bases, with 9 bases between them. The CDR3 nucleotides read TGCAGTGCTGGCCTCGGGGGGGCCAACGTCCTGACTTTC. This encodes CSAGLGGANVLTF.

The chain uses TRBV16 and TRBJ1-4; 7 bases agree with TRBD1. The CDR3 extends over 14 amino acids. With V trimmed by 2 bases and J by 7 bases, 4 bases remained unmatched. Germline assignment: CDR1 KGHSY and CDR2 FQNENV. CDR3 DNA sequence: TGTGCCAGCAGCCAAACAGGGGCAAGTGAAAAACTGTTTTTT. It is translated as CASSQTGASEKLFF.

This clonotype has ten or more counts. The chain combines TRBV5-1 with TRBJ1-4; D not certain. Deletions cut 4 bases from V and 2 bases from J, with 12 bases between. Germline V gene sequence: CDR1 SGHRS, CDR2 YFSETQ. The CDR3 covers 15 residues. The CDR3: CASSPPDRTNEKLFF. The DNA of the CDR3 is TGCGCCAGCAGCCCACCGGACCGGACTAATGAAAAACTGTTTTTT.

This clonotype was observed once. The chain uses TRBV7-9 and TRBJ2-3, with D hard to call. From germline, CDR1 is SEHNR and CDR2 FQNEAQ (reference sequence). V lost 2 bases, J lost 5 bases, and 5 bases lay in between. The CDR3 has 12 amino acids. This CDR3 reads CASSLSRDTQYF. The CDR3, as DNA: TGTGCCAGCAGCTTATCCAGAGATACGCAGTATTTT.

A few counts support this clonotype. The DNA of the CDR3 is TGTGCCAGCAGCTTAGGCACGGGGAGCACAGATACGCAGTATTTT. Encoded protein: CASSLGTGSTDTQYF. The chain combines TRBV7-6 with TRBJ2-3; D perhaps matches TRBD2 (5 bases). CDR1 SGHVS and CDR2 FNYEAQ come from the germline V gene. This CDR3 region has 15 residues. Trimming cost V 1 base and J 0 bases, with 8 bases left between them.

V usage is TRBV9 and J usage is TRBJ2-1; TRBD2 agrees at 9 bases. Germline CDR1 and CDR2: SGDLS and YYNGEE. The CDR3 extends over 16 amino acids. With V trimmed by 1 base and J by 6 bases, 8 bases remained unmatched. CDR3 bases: TGTGCCAGCAGCGTAAGTGGCGGGGGGGCGGCCAATGAGCAGTTCTTC. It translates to CASSVSGGGAANEQFF.

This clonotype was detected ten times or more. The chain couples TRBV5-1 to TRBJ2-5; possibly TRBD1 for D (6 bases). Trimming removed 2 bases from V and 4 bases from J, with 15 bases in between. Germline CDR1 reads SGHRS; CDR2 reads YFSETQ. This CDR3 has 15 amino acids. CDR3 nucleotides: TGCGCCAGCAGCTTATACAAACAGGGTGGAGAGACCCAGTACTTC. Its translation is CASSLYKQGGETQYF.